This TCR beta chain is drawn from a study of neurological immune-mediated disorders. Study outcomes and limitations: HTLV-1-associated myelopathy had the most TCR clonal expansion, and multiple sclerosis had the least, less than healthy controls.

Each CDR3 protein gets one entry after TCRdb re-called the 5' RACE reads with MiXCR. The sample records 42,000 or so distinct CDR3 sequences, around 2.5% being singletons. CDR1 is SGHRS, CDR2 YFSETQ, per germline. The CDR3 loop spans 16 amino acids. Trimming cost V 2 bases and J 1 base; bases outside gene matches: 3. This clonotype has more than one count but fewer than ten. Its antigen is currently unknown. The specimen was PBMCs. The receptor comes from a man younger than 45 with multiple sclerosis. The chain combines TRBV5-1 with TRBJ1-4, with 9 bases fitting TRBD1. CDR3 residues: CASSFTGGLTNEKLFF. The CDR3 DNA reads TGCGCCAGCAGCTTCACAGGGGGCTTAACTAATGAAAAACTGTTTTTT.